Presented here are 28 T cell receptor beta chains from one specimen sequenced in a study of neurological immune-mediated disorders. Each CDR3 protein gets one entry after TCRdb re-called the 5' RACE reads with MiXCR. Altogether some 30,000 distinct CDR3 sequences are present, roughly a sixth being singletons, with the ten largest covering around 4.9%. Noted time point: technical triplicate 3. Sequencing was performed on CD4+ T cells from blood. The receptors derive from a female donor with HTLV-1-associated myelopathy (HAM/TSP).

This clonotype was counted at least ten times. The chain carries TRBV12-3 or TRBV12-4 and TRBJ2-3, with unresolved D. CDR3 length: 14 residues. With 2 bases removed from V and 3 bases from J, the gap between germline ends came to 9 bases. The CDR3 coding sequence is TGTGCCAGCAGTTTAAGTATGGGTACAGATACGCAGTATTTT. This gives the protein CASSLSMGTDTQYF.

This clonotype was seen ten or more times. The chain carries TRBV2 and TRBJ2-7, with TRBD2 matching 8 bases. J was trimmed by 6 bases and V by 7 bases; bases with no gene match: 8. The V gene's germline CDR1 is SNHLY and CDR2 FYNNEI. This CDR3 has 13 amino acids. The CDR3 sequence: CASNGVAGLEQYF. The CDR3 DNA sequence: TGTGCCAGCAACGGAGTAGCGGGGCTCGAGCAGTACTTC.

In this sample, this clonotype turned up many times. The chain couples TRBV12-3 or TRBV12-4 to TRBJ1-6; D call uncertain. The CDR3 has 13 residues. Trimming removed 8 bases from V and 0 bases from J, with 5 bases in between. The CDR3 sequence: CASRNSYNSPLHF. The CDR3 DNA is TGTGCCAGCCGAAACTCCTATAATTCACCCCTCCACTTT.

This clonotype occurred many times. The chain is built from TRBV20-1 and TRBJ1-1; maybe TRBD1 (6 bases). Germline CDR1 and CDR2: DFQATT and SNEGSKA (reference sequence). This CDR3 is built from 11 residues. In DNA form, the CDR3 reads TGCAGGGGAACCAGGGGTAATGAAGCTTTCTTT. This codes for CRGTRGNEAFF.

This clonotype showed up just a few times. The V gene is TRBV2, the J gene TRBJ2-1, with 9 nucleotides matching TRBD2. J was trimmed by 0 bases and V by 5 bases; bases with no gene match: 11. Germline CDR1 is SNHLY and CDR2 is FYNNEI. CDR3 length: 18 amino acids. The CDR3 spells CASSPRLAGPSSYNEQFF. The DNA of the CDR3 is TGTGCCAGCAGTCCTCGGCTAGCGGGGCCGAGCTCCTACAATGAGCAGTTCTTC. Using reference TRBV2 and TRBJ2-1 for the parts outside the CDR3, the full variable domain is EPEVTQTPSHQVTQMGQEVILRCVPISNHLYFYWYRQILGQKVEFLVSFYNNEISEKSEIFDDQFSVERPDGSNFTLKIRSTKLEDSAMYFCASSPRLAGPSSYNEQFFGPGTRLTVL.

This clonotype has ten or more counts. The chain employs TRBV5-6 and TRBJ1-1; D is unresolved. V was cut by 0 bases and J by 2 bases, with 5 bases left in between. This CDR3 has 13 amino acids. Germline CDR1 is SGHDT and CDR2 is YYEEEE. This chain's CDR3 is CASSLATNTEAFF. The CDR3 region has the DNA TGTGCCAGCAGCTTGGCTACTAACACTGAAGCTTTCTTT.

In its sample, this clonotype was seen many times. This rearrangement joins TRBV6-1 to TRBJ2-7, with unresolved D. This CDR3 spans 14 amino acids. The V end lost 6 bases, the J end lost 2 bases, and 14 bases lay between the germline ends. Germline CDR1 and CDR2: MNHNS and SASEGT. DNA of the CDR3: TGTGCCAGCAGGAGCGTAAGGGAAACCTACGAGCAGTACTTC. It is translated as CASRSVRETYEQYF.

This clonotype was counted at least ten times. The junction differs from germline at one of its ends, possibly a read error. The V and J genes are TRBV10-3 and TRBJ2-2, with D perhaps TRBD2 (5 bases). The germline V gene encodes CDR1 ENHRY and CDR2 SYGVKD. The CDR3 covers 13 residues. DNA for the CDR3: TGTGCCTCGACCCACTCTCAAACCGGGGAGCTTTTTTTT. This encodes CASTHSQTGELFF.

Only one count was recorded for this clonotype. V usage is TRBV20-1 and J usage is TRBJ2-7; D may be TRBD2 (5 bases). The CDR3 consists of 12 residues. Trimming stripped 2 bases from V and 7 bases from J, with 12 bases between. Germline assignment: CDR1 DFQATT and CDR2 SNEGSKA (reference sequence). The CDR3 sequence: CSARSSSQEQYF. CDR3 DNA sequence: TGCAGTGCTAGATCTTCTAGCCAAGAGCAGTACTTC.

This clonotype showed up just once. The chain links TRBV29-1 to TRBJ2-5; D could derive from TRBD1 or TRBD2 (7 bases each). The germline gives CDR1 SQVTM, CDR2 ANQGSEA. CDR3 size: 14 residues. The V end was cut by 5 bases, the J end by 3 bases, with 16 bases between. In DNA, the CDR3 is TGCAGCGTTTCAGGGGGGGCGGGAGAAGAGACCCAGTACTTC. Protein product: CSVSGGAGEETQYF. The full variable domain, its missing parts supplied by reference TRBV29-1 and TRBJ2-5, is SAVISQKPSRDICQRGTSLTIQCQVDSQVTMMFWYRQQPGQSLTLIATANQGSEATYESGFVIDKFPISRPNLTFSTLTVSNMSPEDSSIYLCSVSGGAGEETQYFGPGTRLLVL.

There are many counts of this clonotype. The rearrangement joins TRBV4-3 to TRBJ1-4; D may be TRBD1 (6 bases). V lost 4 bases and J lost 6, with 15 bases in between. The CDR3 runs to 15 residues. Germline V gives CDR1 LGHNA, CDR2 YSLEER. The CDR3 sequence: CASSPSGQSHEKLFF. The CDR3 DNA reads as TGCGCCAGCAGCCCTTCCGGACAGTCCCATGAAAAACTGTTTTTT.

This clonotype was counted ten times or more. The chain carries TRBV29-1 and TRBJ1-1; 8 bases line up with TRBD1. Germline assignment: CDR1 SQVTM and CDR2 ANQGSEA. V shed 1 base, J shed 5 bases, and the junction held 6 bases outside the gene matches. The CDR3 extends over 14 amino acids. The CDR3, as DNA: TGCAGCGTTGAAGCCGGACAGGGTGGAACTGAAGCTTTCTTT. Translation: CSVEAGQGGTEAFF. The whole variable domain, filled in from reference TRBV29-1 and TRBJ1-1, reads SAVISQKPSRDICQRGTSLTIQCQVDSQVTMMFWYRQQPGQSLTLIATANQGSEATYESGFVIDKFPISRPNLTFSTLTVSNMSPEDSSIYLCSVEAGQGGTEAFFGQGTRLTVV.

The table lists this clonotype with many counts. V is TRBV20-1 and J is TRBJ2-7; 7 bases align to TRBD1. CDR1 and CDR2 from the germline V gene are DFQATT and SNEGSKA (reference sequence). V shed 5 bases, J shed 4 bases, and the junction held 14 bases outside the gene matches. The length of the CDR3 is 15 residues. This CDR3 is CSAVTPGQSLYEQYF. CDR3 sequence (DNA): TGCAGTGCTGTCACCCCGGGACAGTCTCTTTACGAGCAGTACTTC.

This clonotype is categorized as medium-sized (0.01 to 0.1%). The chain joins TRBV25-1 to TRBJ1-3, with D unresolved. The germline V gene has CDR1 MGHDK and CDR2 SYGVNS. CDR3 length: 12 residues. V was pared by 1 base and J by 8 bases, with 6 bases between. Here the CDR3 DNA reads TGTGCCAGCAGTGAATTTCGGGACACCATATATTTT. Residues: CASSEFRDTIYF. Filled out from reference TRBV25-1 and TRBJ1-3, the complete variable domain reads EADIYQTPRYLVIGTGKKITLECSQTMGHDKMYWYQQDPGMELHLIHYSYGVNSTEKGDLSSESTVSRIRTEHFPLTLESARPSHTSQYLCASSEFRDTIYFGEGSWLTVV.

This clonotype has a count of ten or more. This rearrangement joins TRBV28 to TRBJ2-7; no definite D call. The V end was cut by 6 bases, the J end by 2 bases, with 11 bases between. The CDR3 is 13 amino acids. CDR1 is MDHEN, CDR2 SYDVKM, per germline. CDR3 sequence (DNA): TGTGCCAGCAGCCCCAGTTCGACCTACGAGCAGTACTTC. Translated, it gives CASSPSSTYEQYF.

The rearrangement joins TRBV5-1 to TRBJ2-1; 9 bases align to TRBD2. The CDR3 sequence is 18 residues long. V trimming: 0 bases; J trimming: 8 bases; junction bases outside the gene matches: 15. Germline V gene data show CDR1 as SGHRS and CDR2 as YFSETQ. This CDR3 is CASSLVRGRDLISYEQFF. The CDR3 DNA follows: TGCGCCAGCAGCTTGGTCCGCGGGAGGGATCTCATCAGTTATGAGCAGTTCTTC.

A remark on this clonotype: The junction and the germline gene differ at one end; a read error may be behind it. The chain employs TRBV9 and TRBJ2-7; TRBD2 agrees at 10 bases. The CDR3 spans 13 residues. Germline CDR1 SGDLS, CDR2 YYNGEE. CDR3 DNA sequence: TGTGCCAGAAGCGTAGGACTAGCGGACGAGAAGTACTTC. It codes for CARSVGLADEKYF.

This clonotype showed up many times. The gene calls are TRBV20-1 and TRBJ2-3; D is perhaps TRBD2 (5 bases). The CDR3 has 13 amino acids. CDR1 and CDR2 from the germline V gene are DFQATT and SNEGSKA (reference sequence). CDR3 sequence reads: CSADLRGTDTQYF. CDR3 nucleotide sequence: TGCAGCGCCGACTTGCGGGGCACAGATACGCAGTATTTT.

In its sample, this clonotype ranks as medium-sized. V usage is TRBV4-1 and J usage is TRBJ2-5; no reliable D call. The CDR3 is 13 amino acids. CDR1 and CDR2 (germline): MGHRA, YSYEKL. The V gene lost 1 base and the J gene lost 5 bases, with 8 bases spanning the gap. The CDR3: CASSQVARETQYF. Written as DNA, the CDR3 is TGCGCCAGCAGCCAAGTAGCCAGGGAGACCCAGTACTTC.

This clonotype was observed at least ten times. The J gene is TRBJ2-1, the V gene TRBV5-1, with 8 positions matching TRBD2. The length of the CDR3 is 15 residues. The V and J ends lost 4 bases and 6 bases, in that order; junction bases with no gene match: 9. Per germline, CDR1 SGHRS and CDR2 YFSETQ. As DNA, the CDR3 is TGCGCCAGCAGCCGAGCCAGCGGGAGAGGCAATGAGCAGTTCTTC. Its protein product is CASSRASGRGNEQFF. Full variable domain (remainder filled in from reference TRBV5-1 and TRBJ2-1): KAGVTQTPRYLIKTRGQQVTLSCSPISGHRSVSWYQQTPGQGLQFLFEYFSETQRNKGNFPGRFSGRQFSNSRSEMNVSTLELGDSALYLCASSRASGRGNEQFFGPGTRLTVL.

Ten or more counts support this clonotype. This chain joins TRBV9 and TRBJ2-3, with D perhaps matching TRBD2 (6 bases). The V end was cut by 1 base, the J end by 1 base, with 13 bases between. The CDR3 is 16 residues long. The germline CDR1 and CDR2 sequences are SGDLS and YYNGEE. The CDR3 coding sequence is TGTGCCAGCAGCGTACTTGGCGGGGTTGGCACAGATACGCAGTATTTT. Its protein product is CASSVLGGVGTDTQYF.

In this sample, this clonotype turned up once. The chain has TRBV6-5 and TRBJ1-2; 8 positions agree with TRBD1. This CDR3 is built from 14 residues. Germline trimming cut 5 bases from V and 8 bases from J; bases unmatched to any gene: 10. The V gene's germline CDR1 is MNHEY and CDR2 SVGAGI. The CDR3 loop reads CASSIKGQVYGYTF. The CDR3 nucleotides are TGTGCCAGCAGTATAAAGGGACAGGTCTACGGCTACACCTTC.

This clonotype appeared many times. The V and J genes are TRBV20-1 and TRBJ2-3, with 8 bases identical to TRBD2. Germline V gene data show CDR1 as DFQATT and CDR2 as SNEGSKA (reference sequence). The length of the CDR3 is 14 residues. With V trimmed by 8 bases and J by 7 bases, 14 bases remained unmatched. The CDR3 bases are TGCAGTCCCCGGGGGGGAAATGGTTCGAATACGCAGTATTTT. Translation gives CSPRGGNGSNTQYF.

This clonotype was counted at least ten times. This chain links TRBV24-1 with TRBJ1-6; TRBD1 might be the D (5 bases). V dropped 9 bases and J dropped 0 bases, with 17 bases sitting between them. This CDR3 has 17 amino acids. Germline V gene lookup returns CDR1 KGHDR and CDR2 SFDVKD. The CDR3 DNA follows: TGTGCCACCTCTGGCATGGGGGGAAGCTCCTATAATTCACCCCTCCACTTT. Protein sequence: CATSGMGGSSYNSPLHF.

This clonotype was counted at least ten times. V usage is TRBV11-3 and J usage is TRBJ2-5; D gene uncertain. The germline V and J ends were trimmed by 5 bases and 4 bases, with 14 bases remaining between them. This CDR3 region has 14 residues. Germline-derived CDR1 and CDR2 are SGHNT and YENEEA. The CDR3 loop is CASSKTGTTETQYF. In nucleotides, the CDR3 is TGTGCCAGCAGCAAAACCGGAACAACAGAGACCCAGTACTTC.

There are many counts of this clonotype. V is TRBV20-1 and J is TRBJ2-4; no clear D. This CDR3 comprises 15 residues. V gave up 1 base and J gave up 1 base, with 11 bases separating them. CDR1 DFQATT and CDR2 SNEGSKA come from the germline V gene (reference sequence). CDR3 loop: CSARVIGGAKNIQYF. CDR3 DNA: TGCAGTGCTAGAGTAATCGGTGGGGCCAAAAACATTCAGTACTTC.

In its sample, this clonotype was seen many times. The chain links TRBV20-1 to TRBJ2-3; a weak D match, TRBD1 (6 bases). The length of the CDR3 is 13 residues. Germline CDR1 is DFQATT and CDR2 is SNEGSKA (reference sequence). Trimming removed 3 bases at V and 2 bases at J, with 9 bases between. The CDR3 loop reads CSASKGDTDTQYF. The CDR3 DNA follows: TGCAGTGCTAGTAAGGGGGACACAGATACGCAGTATTTT.

This clonotype has a count of ten or more. The rearrangement links TRBV5-1 to TRBJ2-3, with a possible D match to TRBD2 (5 bases). Trimming shortened V by 0 bases and J by 6 bases, and 11 bases separated the two germline ends. Per the germline V gene, CDR1 is SGHRS and CDR2 is YFSETQ. The CDR3 is 14 amino acids. The CDR3 bases are TGCGCCAGCAGCTTGGGAGGGTTATCCGATACGCAGTATTTT. This translates into CASSLGGLSDTQYF. Complete variable domain (other parts from reference TRBV5-1 and TRBJ2-3): KAGVTQTPRYLIKTRGQQVTLSCSPISGHRSVSWYQQTPGQGLQFLFEYFSETQRNKGNFPGRFSGRQFSNSRSEMNVSTLELGDSALYLCASSLGGLSDTQYFGPGTRLTVL.